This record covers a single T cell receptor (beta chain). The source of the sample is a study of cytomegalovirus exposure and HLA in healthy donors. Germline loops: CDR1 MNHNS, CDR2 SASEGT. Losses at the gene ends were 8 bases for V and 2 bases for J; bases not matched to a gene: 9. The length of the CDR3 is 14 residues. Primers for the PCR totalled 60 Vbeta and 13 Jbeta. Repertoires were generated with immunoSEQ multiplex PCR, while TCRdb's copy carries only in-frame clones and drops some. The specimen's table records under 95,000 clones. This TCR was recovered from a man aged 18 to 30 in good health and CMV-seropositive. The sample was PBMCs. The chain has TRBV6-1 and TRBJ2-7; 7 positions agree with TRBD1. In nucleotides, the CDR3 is TGTGCCAGCTTCACAGGGGACAACGCCTACGAGCAGTACTTC. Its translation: CASFTGDNAYEQYF.